The clone carrying this T cell receptor (beta chain) was counted a few times. Its antigen remains unknown. This sample is part of a study of blood T cells in healthy people across ages. On the study more broadly: Template switching caught about one barcoded beta molecule for each two T cells.

Using a J-beta primer mix together with a sample-barcoded 5' primer, a second PCR was run for roughly 7 to 11 cycles. Each CDR3 protein gets one entry after TCRdb re-called the 5' RACE reads with MiXCR. This repertoire shows fewer than 1,000,000 distinct CDR3 sequences, roughly 44% found once; its top ten account for 15% to 25%. Study observations and caveats: Donors of long life had a larger count of naive CD4+ cells and greater diversity than aged donors.

The sequence came from a man aged 55-75 years in good health. Sample: blood.

The CDR3 spells CASSSIPGLAGETQYF. CDR3 in DNA: TGTGCCAGCAGCTCGATCCCGGGACTAGCGGGCGAGACCCAGTACTTC. The rearrangement uses TRBV7-2 and TRBJ2-5; 12 nucleotides line up with TRBD2. The CDR3 has 16 residues. Germline-derived CDR1 and CDR2 are SGHTA and FQGNSA. Unmatched junction bases numbered 8, after V lost 4 bases and J lost 5 bases.